The clone carrying this TCR beta chain came up a few times. Antigen specificity is unknown. This entry is derived from a study of beta chain features in type 1 diabetes. Study-wide findings and caveats: In all four CD4+ subsets, TCRB CDR3 length was significantly, moderately reduced in type 1 diabetes. For type 1 diabetes patients, VDJ junctions showed fewer insertions and more deletions. Compared to healthy donors, patients appeared to have naive, central memory and Treg TCRB repertoires that were more alike.

The CDR3 consists of 13 residues. The germline V gene encodes CDR1 SQVTM and CDR2 ANQGSEA. Between the trimmed V and J ends, which lost 4 bases and 1 base, there was a span of 10 bases. Every donor had blood drawn once into heparin, around 0.12 L on average. Cell sorting via CD45RO/CCR7/CD25/CD127/CD95/CD27 was performed to obtain CD4+ naive, central memory, regulatory and stem cell-like memory cells. Sequenced material consisted of expressed TCRB transcripts (all of the isolated RNA was reverse transcribed). TCRdb keeps only in-frame clones here, not all; method: immunoSEQ multiplex PCR. Of 95,000 to 150,000 clones listed, 15% to 20% are singletons.

This receptor was identified in a man aged 30 to 45 with type 1 diabetes. The gene calls are TRBV29-1 and TRBJ2-5; D may be TRBD1 (5 bases). What was sequenced was central memory CD4+ T cells from blood. The CDR3 coding sequence is TGCAGCGTTGCAGGGTCTGGCCAAGAGACCCAGTACTTC. This gives the protein CSVAGSGQETQYF.